This is a list of T cell receptor beta chains from one sample in a study of blood T cell repertoires in COVID-19. Libraries were prepared by immunoSEQ multiplex PCR; TCRdb keeps only in-frame clonotypes and omits some of them. Of 250,000 or so clones in the sample, approximately 89% were seen once. The sequenced material came from peripheral blood. Source of these receptors: a woman younger than 45 with COVID-19, enrolled during active disease. Each CDR3 is given with its conserved first and last residue. Fields, in order: J gene, clone size, V gene, D gene, CDR3 DNA, CDR3 protein. The D gene is left open where the match is weak. Not every row has a clone size; where given, it reads once, few, many or a size class.

j_call: TRBJ1-1; clone_size: .; v_call: TRBV5-1; d_call: .; cdr3_nt: TGCGCCAGCAGCTTGGGGGCAGGGAACACTGAAGCTTTCTTT; cdr3_aa: CASSLGAGNTEAFF
j_call: TRBJ2-3; clone_size: .; v_call: TRBV10-1; d_call: .; cdr3_nt: TGCGCCAGCAGTTCTAGCGGCACAGATACGCAGTATTTT; cdr3_aa: CASSSSGTDTQYF
j_call: TRBJ1-2; clone_size: .; v_call: TRBV5-1; d_call: TRBD1; cdr3_nt: TGCGCCAGCAGCTTGGCCAATCCGGGGACGGGACAGGGGGATGGCTACACCTTC; cdr3_aa: CASSLANPGTGQGDGYTF
j_call: TRBJ1-1; clone_size: .; v_call: TRBV4-1; d_call: .; cdr3_nt: TGCGCCAGCAGCCAAGCATTCGGGGGGCGAGGTGTGAACACTGAAGCTTTCTTT; cdr3_aa: CASSQAFGGRGVNTEAFF
j_call: TRBJ1-1; clone_size: .; v_call: TRBV7-9; d_call: .; cdr3_nt: TGTGCCAGCAGCTTAGGAGGAACCGCCAACACTGAAGCTTTCTTT; cdr3_aa: CASSLGGTANTEAFF
j_call: TRBJ2-7; clone_size: .; v_call: TRBV24-1; d_call: .; cdr3_nt: TGTGCCACCAAGAGTCAGGGGTACTCCTACGAGCAGTACTTC; cdr3_aa: CATKSQGYSYEQYF
j_call: TRBJ2-2; clone_size: .; v_call: TRBV11-3; d_call: .; cdr3_nt: TGTGCCAGCACCCAACGAGCCGGGGAGCTGTTTTTT; cdr3_aa: CASTQRAGELFF
j_call: TRBJ1-6; clone_size: .; v_call: TRBV11-3; d_call: .; cdr3_nt: TGTGCCAGCAGCTTAGCTCGGGGTGATTCACCCCTCCACTTT; cdr3_aa: CASSLARGDSPLHF
j_call: TRBJ1-1; clone_size: few; v_call: TRBV5-4; d_call: TRBD1; cdr3_nt: TGTGCCAGCAGCCGGACAGGGGACAATGAAGCTTTCTTT; cdr3_aa: CASSRTGDNEAFF
j_call: TRBJ1-2; clone_size: .; v_call: TRBV10-1; d_call: .; cdr3_nt: TGCGCCAGCCTATACGAACCCAGGGTAGACTACACCTTC; cdr3_aa: CASLYEPRVDYTF
j_call: TRBJ2-3; clone_size: .; v_call: TRBV19; d_call: .; cdr3_nt: TGTGCCAGTAGCGTCGCAGATACGCAGTATTTT; cdr3_aa: CASSVADTQYF
j_call: TRBJ2-1; clone_size: .; v_call: TRBV6-4; d_call: TRBD2; cdr3_nt: TGTGCCAGCAGAGCGACTAGCGGGGGTTACAATGAGCAGTTCTTC; cdr3_aa: CASRATSGGYNEQFF
j_call: TRBJ2-3; clone_size: .; v_call: TRBV19; d_call: TRBD2; cdr3_nt: TGTGCCAGTAGTCTCCGGGGAGGGGTTACCGGCACAGATACGCAGTATTTT; cdr3_aa: CASSLRGGVTGTDTQYF
j_call: TRBJ2-1; clone_size: .; v_call: TRBV11-2; d_call: .; cdr3_nt: TGTGCCAGCAGCTTAGGGTTTACTAGCAATGAGCAGTTCTTC; cdr3_aa: CASSLGFTSNEQFF
j_call: TRBJ2-1; clone_size: .; v_call: TRBV6-5; d_call: .; cdr3_nt: TGTGCCAGCAGCTGGACAGTTCACAATGAGCAGTTCTTC; cdr3_aa: CASSWTVHNEQFF
j_call: TRBJ1-2; clone_size: .; v_call: TRBV21-1; d_call: .; cdr3_nt: TGTGCCAGCAGCAAAGCGGGAGGTGTCGGGAATGCTAACTATGGCTACACCTTC; cdr3_aa: CASSKAGGVGNANYGYTF